The source of this TCR beta chain is a study of cytotoxic CD8 clonotypes in ibrutinib-treated CLL. Study-level information: Response sampling came at median 12 months of treatment, ranging roughly 6 to 36 months.

This CDR3 is built from 14 residues. V lost 4 bases and J 0 bases, leaving 8 bases between the germline ends. The germline V gene has CDR1 SGHDT and CDR2 YYEEEE. Only in-frame clones appear in the TCRdb table, and some are missing; sequencing was by immunoSEQ multiplex PCR. The sample contains some 15,000 clones, approximately 67% of which appear only once. The chain joins TRBV5-6 to TRBJ1-3, with unresolved D. This specimen consisted of PBMCs, obtained before ibrutinib treatment. This clonotype was sampled from a human donor with chronic lymphocytic leukemia. In nucleotides, the CDR3 is TGTGCCAGCAGCGGTAGGGCCTCTGGAAACACCATATATTTT. Its protein product is CASSGRASGNTIYF. The entire variable domain, with the rest obtained from reference TRBV5-6 and TRBJ1-3, is as follows: DAGVTQSPTHLIKTRGQQVTLRCSPKSGHDTVSWYQQALGQGPQFIFQYYEEEERQRGNFPDRFSGHQFPNYSSELNVNALLLGDSALYLCASSGRASGNTIYFGEGSWLTVV.